The 22 T cell receptor beta chains below all came from one sample that was sequenced in a study of cytomegalovirus exposure and HLA in healthy donors. Primers for the PCR totalled 60 Vbeta and 13 Jbeta. Produced via immunoSEQ multiplex PCR; TCRdb's table is partial and in-frame only. The sample gives fewer than 200,000 clones, nearly 80% of which show up once; around 1% is in the top ten. The sequencing input was PBMCs. These receptors all come from a woman aged 45-65 years in good health and CMV-seropositive.

The genes are TRBV27 and TRBJ2-7; 13 bases fit TRBD2. There are 17 residues in the CDR3. Germline-derived CDR1 and CDR2 are MNHEY and SMNVEV (reference sequence). V was pared by 2 bases and J by 5 bases, with 9 bases of the junction left unmatched. The DNA for the CDR3 is TGTGCCAGCAGTTTAAGGGGAGGGGGACTAGCGGGAAACGAGCAGTACTTC. Translated: CASSLRGGGLAGNEQYF.

The chain uses TRBV25-1 and TRBJ2-7; 8 bases align to TRBD1. V trimming: 4 bases; J trimming: 4 bases; junction bases outside the gene matches: 6. The CDR3 spans 14 residues. Germline assignment: CDR1 MGHDK and CDR2 SYGVNS. The CDR3 region is CASSALDRGYEQYF. For the CDR3, the DNA is TGTGCCAGCAGTGCATTAGACAGGGGTTACGAGCAGTACTTC.

The chain carries TRBV5-6 and TRBJ1-1; 9 nucleotides align to TRBD1. The CDR3 extends over 14 amino acids. V shed 3 bases, J shed 4 bases, and the junction held 4 bases outside the gene matches. CDR1 is SGHDT, CDR2 YYEEEE, per germline. CDR3 DNA sequence: TGTGCCAGCAGCTGGGGACAGGGCGGCACTGAAGCTTTCTTT. It is translated as CASSWGQGGTEAFF.

The chain employs TRBV27 and TRBJ2-2; 8 nucleotides line up with TRBD2. Germline assignment: CDR1 MNHEY and CDR2 SMNVEV (reference sequence). The CDR3 sequence is 14 residues long. The J segment lost 6 bases and the V segment lost 8 bases, leaving 8 bases of the junction unmatched. The CDR3: CASQQAGGPGELFF. In nucleotides, the CDR3 is TGTGCCAGCCAACAGGCGGGAGGACCCGGGGAGCTGTTTTTT.

CDR3 in amino acids: CASSSGTALITDGYTF. The CDR3 bases are TGCGCCAGCAGCTCCGGGACAGCCTTAATAACGGATGGCTACACCTTC. The chain combines TRBV5-1 with TRBJ1-2; 7 bases line up with TRBD1. CDR1 is SGHRS and CDR2 is YFSETQ in the germline V gene. Trimming at V came to 3 bases and at J to 6 bases, leaving 14 bases not matched to a gene. CDR3 length: 16 amino acids.

The V and J genes are TRBV7-9 and TRBJ2-3, with D maybe TRBD1 (5 bases). Trimming pared 2 bases from V and 5 bases from J, leaving 11 bases between. The CDR3 length is 14 residues. CDR1 is SEHNR and CDR2 is FQNEAQ in the germline V gene (reference sequence). CDR3 region: CASSLMTAQDTQYF. The CDR3 nucleotides read TGTGCCAGCAGCTTAATGACAGCACAAGATACGCAGTATTTT. The complete variable domain, with remaining parts taken from reference TRBV7-9 and TRBJ2-3, reads DTGVSQNPRHKITKRGQNVTFRCDPISEHNRLYWYRQTLGQGPEFLTYFQNEAQLEKSRLLSDRFSAERPKGSFSTLEIQRTEQGDSAMYLCASSLMTAQDTQYFGPGTRLTVL.

V usage is TRBV10-1 and J usage is TRBJ1-2; D is perhaps TRBD1 (6 bases). V shed 2 bases and J shed 4 bases, with 8 bases lying between them. CDR1 and CDR2 (germline): WNHNN, SYGVQD (reference sequence). The CDR3 has 13 amino acids. The CDR3 reads CASSETTGYGYTF. The DNA for the CDR3 is TGCGCCAGCAGTGAGACGACAGGCTATGGCTACACCTTC.

There are a few counts of this clone. V gene TRBV7-8 combines with J gene TRBJ1-4; D may be TRBD1 (6 bases). CDR1 is SGHVS and CDR2 is FQNEAQ in the germline V gene. V was shortened by 0 bases and J by 7 bases, with 6 bases between the two germline ends. The CDR3 loop spans 13 amino acids. The CDR3 coding sequence is TGTGCCAGCAGCTTAGCGGGGGCTGAAAAACTGTTTTTT. This codes for CASSLAGAEKLFF.

The rearrangement joins TRBV7-2 to TRBJ1-2; D call uncertain. The CDR3 is made up of 17 amino acids. Germline V CDR1 and CDR2: SGHTA, FQGNSA. The ends were cut back, 0 bases at V and 5 bases at J, with 19 bases in the middle. The CDR3 bases are TGTGCCAGCAGCTTAGCCCCAAAAGCGGCGTGGCAGTATGGCTACACCTTC. Translated: CASSLAPKAAWQYGYTF. The complete variable domain, with remaining parts taken from reference TRBV7-2 and TRBJ1-2, reads GAGVSQSPSNKVTEKGKDVELRCDPISGHTALYWYRQSLGQGLEFLIYFQGNSAPDKSGLPSDRFSAERTGGSVSTLTIQRTQQEDSAVYLCASSLAPKAAWQYGYTFGSGTRLTVV.

The chain joins TRBV4-1 to TRBJ2-5; 9 bases line up with TRBD1. V was pared by 4 bases and J by 1 base, with 10 bases of the junction left unmatched. This CDR3 contains 17 residues. Germline-derived CDR1 and CDR2 are MGHRA and YSYEKL. The CDR3: CASSLTPTTGGQETQYF. In DNA, the CDR3 is TGCGCCAGCAGCCTTACTCCTACGACAGGGGGCCAAGAGACCCAGTACTTC.

This clone was recorded only once. This chain uses TRBV7-9 with TRBJ2-1, with 8 bases matching TRBD2. This CDR3 contains 15 residues. The V gene's germline CDR1 is SEHNR and CDR2 FQNEAQ (reference sequence). The trim removed 1 base at V and 3 bases at J, leaving 2 bases unmatched. DNA for the CDR3: TGTGCCAGCAGCTTAGGTAGCGGGGTCTACAATGAGCAGTTCTTC. This codes for CASSLGSGVYNEQFF.

The CDR3 region has the DNA TGCGCCAGCAGCTCCGGACAGGGGGTCTATGGCTACACCTTC. It yields the protein CASSSGQGVYGYTF. This sequence joins TRBV5-1 and TRBJ1-2; 10 nucleotides line up with TRBD1. Trimming removed 3 bases from V and 4 bases from J; junction bases left unmatched: 3. The CDR3 is made up of 14 amino acids. Germline V gene lookup returns CDR1 SGHRS and CDR2 YFSETQ.

This sequence joins TRBV2 and TRBJ1-4; weak D call: TRBD1 (5 bases). This CDR3 region has 13 residues. Germline V CDR1 and CDR2: SNHLY, FYNNEI. Trimming cost V 7 bases and J 8 bases, with 14 bases left between them. CDR3 in DNA: TGTGCCAGCAAGGGCAGGGTAGGGGAAAAACTGTTTTTT. It translates to CASKGRVGEKLFF.

The table lists this clone with a few counts. The J gene is TRBJ2-3, the V gene TRBV7-9; D remains ambiguous. The CDR3 is made up of 13 amino acids. CDR1 is SEHNR and CDR2 is FQNEAQ in the germline V gene (reference sequence). The V end lost 1 base, the J end lost 6 bases, and 8 bases lay between the germline ends. For the CDR3, the DNA is TGTGCCAGCAGCTTAGATAGTTACGATACGCAGTATTTT. Translated: CASSLDSYDTQYF.

V and J are TRBV28 and TRBJ2-7; 8 nucleotides line up with TRBD1. This CDR3 spans 11 amino acids. Losses at the gene ends were 7 bases for V and 7 bases for J; bases not matched to a gene: 3. The germline V gene encodes CDR1 MDHEN and CDR2 SYDVKM. This chain's CDR3 is CASTGGFEQYF. The DNA of the CDR3 is TGTGCCAGCACAGGGGGCTTTGAGCAGTACTTC.

The chain joins TRBV27 to TRBJ2-3; 9 positions agree with TRBD1. The V and J ends lost 8 bases and 4 bases, in that order; junction bases with no gene match: 10. The CDR3 extends over 15 amino acids. CDR1 MNHEY and CDR2 SMNVEV come from the germline V gene (reference sequence). In DNA form, the CDR3 reads TGTGCCAGCGGATTCGACAGGGGGTCCGCAGATACGCAGTATTTT. Amino acid sequence: CASGFDRGSADTQYF.

The V and J genes are TRBV6-6 and TRBJ1-1, with D perhaps TRBD1 (6 bases). This CDR3 comprises 14 residues. CDR1 and CDR2 (germline): MNHNY, SVGAGI (reference sequence). Trimming left V 7 bases short and J 0 bases short, with 12 bases between. The chain's CDR3 is CASILRGMNTEAFF. Here the CDR3 DNA reads TGTGCCAGCATATTGAGGGGGATGAACACTGAAGCTTTCTTT.

The chain recombines TRBV2 with TRBJ1-1; 7 nucleotides agree with TRBD1. The germline CDR1 and CDR2 sequences are SNHLY and FYNNEI. The CDR3 extends over 13 amino acids. J gave up 8 bases and V 6 bases, and 9 bases lay outside the gene matches. The CDR3 DNA follows: TGTGCCAGCAGCCTAAGGGTAGGGGGCGAAGCTTTCTTT. Encoded protein: CASSLRVGGEAFF. Full variable domain (outside the CDR3, taken from reference TRBV2 and TRBJ1-1): EPEVTQTPSHQVTQMGQEVILRCVPISNHLYFYWYRQILGQKVEFLVSFYNNEISEKSEIFDDQFSVERPDGSNFTLKIRSTKLEDSAMYFCASSLRVGGEAFFGQGTRLTVV.

J is TRBJ1-6 and V is TRBV6-5; D perhaps matches TRBD1 (6 bases). This CDR3 region has 15 residues. Germline loops: CDR1 MNHEY, CDR2 SVGAGI. V was clipped by 5 bases and J by 5 bases, with 13 bases between them. Here the CDR3 reads CASSRGQNNNSPLHF. The CDR3 DNA reads TGTGCCAGCAGTAGAGGACAGAATAATAATTCACCCCTCCACTTT.

V and J are TRBV10-3 and TRBJ2-5; maybe TRBD1 (6 bases). CDR3 length: 16 residues. Trimming stripped 3 bases from V and 3 bases from J, with 17 bases between. Germline V CDR1 and CDR2: ENHRY, SYGVKD. The CDR3 reads CAISDPARDTKETQYF. For the CDR3, the DNA is TGTGCCATCAGTGATCCGGCCCGGGACACAAAAGAGACCCAGTACTTC.

The chain is built from TRBV7-2 and TRBJ2-1; D is possibly TRBD1 (6 bases). Germline-derived CDR1 and CDR2 are SGHTA and FQGNSA. Trimming stripped 8 bases from V and 3 bases from J, with 14 bases between. The CDR3 extends over 14 amino acids. The CDR3 reads CASAVGGIYNEQFF. CDR3 sequence (DNA): TGTGCCAGCGCCGTTGGGGGCATCTACAATGAGCAGTTCTTC. Combining the CDR3 with reference TRBV7-2 and TRBJ2-1 gives the whole variable domain GAGVSQSPSNKVTEKGKDVELRCDPISGHTALYWYRQSLGQGLEFLIYFQGNSAPDKSGLPSDRFSAERTGGSVSTLTIQRTQQEDSAVYLCASAVGGIYNEQFFGPGTRLTVL.

The J gene is TRBJ2-1, the V gene TRBV18; TRBD2 agrees at 14 bases. Losses at the gene ends were 2 bases for V and 1 base for J; bases not matched to a gene: 10. The germline V gene has CDR1 KGHSH and CDR2 LQKENI. CDR3 length: 20 residues. CDR3 residues: CASSPWGGTSGRTSYNEQFF. CDR3 bases: TGTGCCAGCTCACCATGGGGTGGGACTAGCGGGAGAACATCCTACAATGAGCAGTTCTTC.